These 19 T cell receptor beta chains originate from one sample sequenced in a study of OX40 agonist ivuxolimab in advanced cancers. Here immunoSEQ multiplex PCR was the method, and the copy in TCRdb shows in-frame clones only, minus some. The sample holds about 60,000 clones; about 90% are singletons and the top ten take around 1.8%. The sample in question was CD4+ or CD8+ T cells sorted from blood, obtained in a trial of the OX40 agonist ivuxolimab. The receptors originated from an adult with an advanced solid tumor such as melanoma, head and neck, liver or kidney cancer.

The chain has TRBV10-3 and TRBJ2-2, with TRBD1 matching over 8 bases. This CDR3 spans 15 amino acids. Trimming removed 3 bases from V and 8 bases from J; junction bases left unmatched: 8. Germline values: CDR1 ENHRY, CDR2 SYGVKD. CDR3 in amino acids: CAISDMGQATGELFF. The CDR3 DNA is TGTGCCATCAGTGATATGGGACAGGCCACGGGGGAGCTGTTTTTT.

V and J are TRBV27 and TRBJ1-1; a possible D gene is TRBD1 (5 bases). In germline, CDR1 is MNHEY, CDR2 SMNVEV (reference sequence). There are 17 residues in the CDR3. The ends were cut back, 7 bases at V and 0 bases at J, with 21 bases in the middle. The CDR3 DNA reads as TGTGCCAGCAAACCGGGACTCCCGTGGGGGTTGAACACTGAAGCTTTCTTT. It translates to CASKPGLPWGLNTEAFF.

The chain carries TRBV6-5 and TRBJ1-6; D uncertain. Germline V gives CDR1 MNHEY, CDR2 SVGAGI. V lost 2 bases and J 8 bases, leaving 4 bases between the germline ends. The CDR3 totals 12 residues. The chain's CDR3 is CASSYADSPLHF. The CDR3 DNA reads TGTGCCAGCAGTTACGCCGATTCACCCCTCCACTTT.

The chain couples TRBV2 to TRBJ2-1, with D perhaps assigned TRBD1 or TRBD2 (5 bases each). From germline, CDR1 is SNHLY and CDR2 FYNNEI. V lost 10 bases to trimming and J lost 0 bases, with 19 bases between them. CDR3 size: 16 residues. CDR3: CATMIDGASSYNEQFF. Here the CDR3 DNA reads TGTGCCACCATGATAGACGGGGCGAGCTCCTACAATGAGCAGTTCTTC.

The rearrangement uses TRBV2 and TRBJ1-1; D is undetermined. The germline CDR1 and CDR2 sequences are SNHLY and FYNNEI. The CDR3 extends over 13 amino acids. V gave up 7 bases and J gave up 1 base, with 10 bases separating them. CDR3 protein: CASMLMGNTEAFF. The CDR3 DNA reads TGTGCCAGCATGCTCATGGGGAACACTGAAGCTTTCTTT.

This chain connects TRBV6-6 to TRBJ1-5; 8 positions agree with TRBD1. Unmatched junction bases numbered 4, after V lost 2 bases and J lost 1 base. CDR1 and CDR2 from the germline V gene are MNHNY and SVGAGI (reference sequence). This CDR3 has 16 residues. CDR3 DNA sequence: TGTGCCAGCAGTTACGGGACAGGCGTAAGCAATCAGCCCCAGCATTTT. Protein: CASSYGTGVSNQPQHF.

V usage is TRBV6-5 and J usage is TRBJ1-6; D is ambiguous. The CDR3 runs to 16 residues. Trimming shortened V by 0 bases and J by 9 bases, and 15 bases separated the two germline ends. Germline CDR1 reads MNHEY; CDR2 reads SVGAGI. CDR3 region: CASSYSSVEGGSPLHF. CDR3 DNA: TGTGCCAGCAGTTACTCCTCGGTGGAGGGTGGTTCACCCCTCCACTTT.

The chain has TRBV4-2 and TRBJ1-5; 8 bases align to TRBD1. J gave up 3 bases and V 1 base, and 2 bases lay outside the gene matches. Germline V gives CDR1 LGHNA, CDR2 YNFKEQ. CDR3 length: 15 amino acids. The CDR3 DNA reads TGTGCCAGCAGCCAAGGACAGGGGCCCAATCAGCCCCAGCATTTT. Residues: CASSQGQGPNQPQHF.

This clone was detected a few times. V is TRBV28 and J is TRBJ1-6; D is undetermined. This CDR3 has 13 amino acids. Germline V CDR1 and CDR2: MDHEN, SYDVKM. V was clipped by 2 bases and J by 8 bases, with 7 bases between them. CDR3 loop: CASSLNRDSPLHF. Here the CDR3 DNA reads TGTGCCAGCAGTTTAAATCGGGATTCACCCCTCCACTTT. Using reference TRBV28 and TRBJ1-6 for the parts outside the CDR3, the full variable domain is DVKVTQSSRYLVKRTGEKVFLECVQDMDHENMFWYRQDPGLGLRLIYFSYDVKMKEKGDIPEGYSVSREKKERFSLILESASTNQTSMYLCASSLNRDSPLHFGNGTRLTVT.

The chain joins TRBV5-4 to TRBJ2-1; 9 nucleotides align to TRBD1. Germline V gene sequence: CDR1 SGHNT, CDR2 YYREEE (reference sequence). The J segment lost 0 bases and the V segment lost 4 bases, leaving 14 bases of the junction unmatched. This CDR3 is built from 19 residues. CDR3 nucleotides: TGTGCCAGCAGCCAAGCCGTAAACAGGGGGCTCAGCTCCTACAATGAGCAGTTCTTC. Its protein product is CASSQAVNRGLSSYNEQFF.

The genes are TRBV19 and TRBJ2-1; D may match TRBD1 or TRBD2 (5 bases each). Deletions cut 4 bases from V and 0 bases from J, with 13 bases between. This CDR3 is built from 16 residues. CDR1 is LNHDA and CDR2 is SQIVND in the germline V gene (reference sequence). DNA of the CDR3: TGTGCCAGTAGTAGGGGGTGGGGCAGCTCCTACAATGAGCAGTTCTTC. Its translation: CASSRGWGSSYNEQFF.

The rearrangement links TRBV6-6 to TRBJ1-6, with 9 bases matching TRBD1. Germline trimming cut 0 bases from V and 6 bases from J; bases unmatched to any gene: 0. Germline values: CDR1 MNHNY, CDR2 SVGAGI (reference sequence). The CDR3 is 15 residues long. CDR3 in amino acids: CASSYSTGGNSPLHF. In DNA, the CDR3 is TGTGCCAGCAGTTACTCGACAGGGGGTAATTCACCCCTCCACTTT.

V gene TRBV2 combines with J gene TRBJ2-3, with 7 bases identical to TRBD1. CDR3 length equals 17 residues. The V segment lost 3 bases and the J segment 6 bases; nucleotides outside the gene matches: 15. Germline V gives CDR1 SNHLY, CDR2 FYNNEI. The CDR3 bases are TGTGCCAGCAGTGACGGTCAAGGGGGCGCCTCTCAGGATACGCAGTATTTT. This translates into CASSDGQGGASQDTQYF.

The chain combines TRBV7-3 with TRBJ2-3, with 11 nucleotides matching TRBD2. With 3 bases clipped from V and 4 bases from J, the junction kept 3 bases outside the gene matches. The CDR3 loop spans 15 amino acids. CDR1 and CDR2 from the germline V gene are SGHTA and FQGTGA. The CDR3 DNA is TGTGCCAGCAGCTTTGGGACTAGCGGCGCAGATACGCAGTATTTT. This gives the protein CASSFGTSGADTQYF.

In nucleotides, the CDR3 is TGTGCCAGCAGTTACCTCCCGACAGGGACGAGCACTGAAGCTTTCTTT. This encodes CASSYLPTGTSTEAFF. This chain uses TRBV6-5 with TRBJ1-1; 7 nucleotides match TRBD1. Trimming at V came to 2 bases and at J to 4 bases, leaving 10 bases not matched to a gene. This CDR3 is built from 16 residues. Per germline, CDR1 MNHEY and CDR2 SVGAGI.

This clone was recorded only once. This chain joins TRBV5-7 and TRBJ2-5, with 11 bases lining up with TRBD1. TRBV5-7 is flagged as an ORF with uncertain function. The CDR3 is 16 amino acids. The V segment lost 4 bases and the J segment 1 base; nucleotides outside the gene matches: 6. For the CDR3, the DNA is TGTGCCAGCAGCAGACCCGGGACAGGGGGCCAAGAGACCCAGTACTTC. This codes for CASSRPGTGGQETQYF.

This chain links TRBV28 with TRBJ2-7; 11 positions agree with TRBD2. In germline, CDR1 is MDHEN, CDR2 SYDVKM. The junction had 1 base not matched to a gene; V was cut back by 0 bases and J by 0 bases. The CDR3 has 16 residues. Written as DNA, the CDR3 is TGTGCCAGCAGTTTATGGCTAGCGGGAGGCTCCTACGAGCAGTACTTC. The encoded protein is CASSLWLAGGSYEQYF.

The chain has TRBV11-2 and TRBJ1-3, with D possibly being TRBD1 (6 bases). Between the trimmed V and J ends, which lost 5 bases and 4 bases, there was a span of 12 bases. Germline CDR1 and CDR2: SGHAT and FQNNGV. The CDR3 consists of 14 residues. The CDR3 DNA reads TGTGCCAGCAGCGAAGGGGGGGGAGGAAACACCATATATTTT. This gives the protein CASSEGGGGNTIYF.

V usage is TRBV7-2 and J usage is TRBJ1-1; D is ambiguous. Germline V lookup: CDR1 SGHTA, CDR2 FQGNSA. V was clipped by 5 bases and J by 5 bases, with 18 bases between them. The CDR3 spans 15 residues. The CDR3 spells CASSPFQAVGTEAFF. For the CDR3, the DNA is TGTGCCAGCAGCCCCTTTCAAGCGGTTGGGACTGAAGCTTTCTTT.